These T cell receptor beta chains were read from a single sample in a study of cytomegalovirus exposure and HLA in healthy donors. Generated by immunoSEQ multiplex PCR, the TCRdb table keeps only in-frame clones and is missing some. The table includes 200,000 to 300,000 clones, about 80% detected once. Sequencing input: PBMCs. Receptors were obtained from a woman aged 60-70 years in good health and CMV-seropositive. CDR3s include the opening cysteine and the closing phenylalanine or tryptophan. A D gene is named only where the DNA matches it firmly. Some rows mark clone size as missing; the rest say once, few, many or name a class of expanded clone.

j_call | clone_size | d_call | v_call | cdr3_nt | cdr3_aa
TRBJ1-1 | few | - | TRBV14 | TGTGCCAGCAGCCAGCACAGGGATCAGGACACTGAAGCTTTCTTT | CASSQHRDQDTEAFF
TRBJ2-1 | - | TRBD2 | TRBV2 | TGTGCCAGCAGTGCCTTAGCGGGCCCCTACAATGAGCAGTTCTTC | CASSALAGPYNEQFF
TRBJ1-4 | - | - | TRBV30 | TGTGCCTGGGGACAATCCCTAAATCTGTTTTTT | CAWGQSLNLFF
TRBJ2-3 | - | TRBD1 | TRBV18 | TGTGCCAGCTCACCAGACAGGGGTTCAGATACGCAGTATTTT | CASSPDRGSDTQYF
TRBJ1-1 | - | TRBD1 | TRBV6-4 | TGTGCCAGCAGTGTGTTGGACAGGGGGCGCGTGAACACTGAAGCTTTCTTT | CASSVLDRGRVNTEAFF
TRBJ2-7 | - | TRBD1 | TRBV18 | TGTGCCAGCTCACCACCGCCCTCGAATCGGGACAGGGTCGGCGAGCAGTACTTC | CASSPPPSNRDRVGEQYF
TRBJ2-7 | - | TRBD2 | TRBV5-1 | TGCGCCAGCAGCCGGATGTTGACTAGCGAATCCTACGAGCAGTACTTC | CASSRMLTSESYEQYF
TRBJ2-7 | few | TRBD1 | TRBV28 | TGTGCCAGCAACAAATTGTACGAGACAGGGCTCTCCTACGAGCAGTACTTC | CASNKLYETGLSYEQYF
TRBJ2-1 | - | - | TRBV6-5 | TGTGCCAGCAGTTACCTAAGGACTAGGGGGAGCAATGAGCAGTTCTTC | CASSYLRTRGSNEQFF
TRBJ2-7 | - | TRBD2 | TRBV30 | TGTGCCCAAACTAGCGCCTACGAGCAGTACTTC | CAQTSAYEQYF
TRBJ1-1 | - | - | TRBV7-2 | TGTGCCAGCAGCTTTGACAGACGGACTGAAGCTTTCTTT | CASSFDRRTEAFF
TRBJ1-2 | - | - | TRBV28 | TGTGCCAGCAATCCGGCAGGCTATGGCTACACCTTC | CASNPAGYGYTF
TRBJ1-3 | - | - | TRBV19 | TGTGCCAGTAGCCGAGGAGGGTCGCTCTCTGGAAACACCATATATTTT | CASSRGGSLSGNTIYF
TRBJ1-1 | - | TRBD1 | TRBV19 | TGTGCCAGTACCTTGGACAGGGTCGGAACTGAAGCTTTCTTT | CASTLDRVGTEAFF
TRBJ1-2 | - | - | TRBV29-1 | TGCAGCGTTGAAGATCCAGGGGATGGCTACACCTTC | CSVEDPGDGYTF
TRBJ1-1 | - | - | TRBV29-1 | TGCAGCGTTTCGGTACAGATGAACACTGAAGCTTTCTTT | CSVSVQMNTEAFF
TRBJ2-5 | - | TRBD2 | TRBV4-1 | TGCGCCAGTAGCCGACACACCTCAGATCGACTAGCGGGAGGAGGTCATCCCGGGGCCCAGTACTTC | CASSRHTSDRLAGGGHPGAQYF
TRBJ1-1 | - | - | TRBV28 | TGTGCCAGCATTGGAGGATTGAACACTGAAGCTTTCTTT | CASIGGLNTEAFF
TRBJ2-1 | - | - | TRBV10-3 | TGTGCCATCAAGGAGACCCCGGGTAATGAGCAGTTCTTC | CAIKETPGNEQFF
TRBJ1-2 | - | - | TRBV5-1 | TGCGCCAGCAGCCCCGGGAGTCTGGGCGGAGGCTACACCTTC | CASSPGSLGGGYTF
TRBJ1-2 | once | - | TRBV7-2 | TGTGCCAGCAGCTATGAGGACAGAGAATACTATGGCTACACCTTC | CASSYEDREYYGYTF
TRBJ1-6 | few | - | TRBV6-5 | TGTGCCAGCACCCCCCTGAGGGATTCACCCCTCCACTTT | CASTPLRDSPLHF
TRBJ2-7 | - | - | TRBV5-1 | TGCGCCAGCAGCTCCGCCCGCGGAGAGCAGTACTTC | CASSSARGEQYF
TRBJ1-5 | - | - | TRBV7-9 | TGTTCCAGCAGCAAAGCGGGGCGTTCCAATCAGCCCCAGCATTTT | CSSSKAGRSNQPQHF
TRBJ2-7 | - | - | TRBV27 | TGTGCCAGCAGTTCGCCGTATTCTTGCAGACTCGCAACCTACGAGCAGTACTTC | CASSSPYSCRLATYEQYF
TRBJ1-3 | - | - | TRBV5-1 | TGCGCCAGCAGCCGCGACAGTTCTGGAAACACCATATATTTT | CASSRDSSGNTIYF
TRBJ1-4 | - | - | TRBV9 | TGTGCCAGCAGCGTAGGAGCGGAAGGAGAACTGTTTTTT | CASSVGAEGELFF
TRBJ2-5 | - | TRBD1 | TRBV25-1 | TGTGCCAGCAGTGACCGCGACAGGGTCCAAGAGACCCAGTACTTC | CASSDRDRVQETQYF
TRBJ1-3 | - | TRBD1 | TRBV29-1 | TGCAACGCTAGGGGGCTTATGGTGGACACCATATATTTT | CNARGLMVDTIYF
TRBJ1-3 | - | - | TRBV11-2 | TGTGCCAGCAGCTTGGGGCCGAGCTCTGGAAACACCATATATTTT | CASSLGPSSGNTIYF
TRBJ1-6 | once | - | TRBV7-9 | TGTGCCAGCAATATCCAACAGGGAGACCCCCTCCACTTT | CASNIQQGDPLHF
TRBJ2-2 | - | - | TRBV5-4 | TGTGCCAGCAGCTTGGAACTAGCAGGTACCGGGGAGCTGTTTTTT | CASSLELAGTGELFF
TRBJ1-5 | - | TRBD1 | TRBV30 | TGTGCCTGGTCTCGCGGACAGGGCGCGCGAAGTCAGCCCCAGCATTTT | CAWSRGQGARSQPQHF